The 26 T cell receptor beta chains given below trace back to one sample, sequenced in a study of blood T cell repertoires in COVID-19. Here immunoSEQ multiplex PCR was the method, and the copy in TCRdb shows in-frame clones only, minus some. The profile shows over 150,000 clones, approximately 86% of them singletons. Sequencing was done on a sample of peripheral blood. These receptors were collected from a man aged 50 or older with active or convalescent COVID-19.

The J gene is TRBJ2-5, the V gene TRBV2, with 8 nucleotides matching TRBD1. With 7 bases clipped from V and 5 bases from J, the junction kept 12 bases outside the gene matches. This CDR3 comprises 15 residues. Looked up from germline, CDR1 is SNHLY and CDR2 is FYNNEI. Here the CDR3 DNA reads TGTGCCAGCATTCCCAGGACAGGGAGGCCGGAGACCCAGTACTTC. It codes for CASIPRTGRPETQYF.

The rearrangement links TRBV4-3 to TRBJ2-7, with 12 bases that match TRBD1. Looked up from germline, CDR1 is LGHNA and CDR2 is YSLEER. After removal of 4 bases from V and 5 bases from J, the junction contained 15 bases not matched to a gene. The CDR3 spans 18 residues. CDR3 nucleotide sequence: TGCGCCAGCAGCCGTCAACTTGGGGACAGGGGGCCGGGGAACGAGCAGTACTTC. Protein: CASSRQLGDRGPGNEQYF.

V usage is TRBV2 and J usage is TRBJ1-6, with a weak D call TRBD1 (6 bases). The germline V gene encodes CDR1 SNHLY and CDR2 FYNNEI. The CDR3 is 15 residues long. V was shortened by 6 bases and J by 7 bases, with 16 bases between the two germline ends. Written as DNA, the CDR3 is TGTGCCAGCAGCGAGGACAGAAAAACCAATTCACCCCTCCACTTT. Translated: CASSEDRKTNSPLHF.

Here the CDR3 reads CASSVDPSGTYREQFF. The CDR3 DNA follows: TGTGCCAGCAGCGTAGATCCTAGCGGGACCTACCGTGAGCAGTTCTTC. The rearrangement uses TRBV9 and TRBJ2-1, with TRBD2 matching 9 bases. From germline, CDR1 is SGDLS and CDR2 YYNGEE. Germline trimming cut 0 bases from V and 9 bases from J; bases unmatched to any gene: 10. The CDR3 sequence is 16 residues long.

This clone was counted a single time. This chain joins TRBV7-2 and TRBJ1-5, with 7 bases aligning to TRBD1. The CDR3 totals 15 residues. In germline, CDR1 is SGHTA, CDR2 FQGNSA. J was trimmed by 1 base and V by 0 bases; bases with no gene match: 0. The CDR3 DNA sequence: TGTGCCAGCAGCTTAGCACAGGGGAGCAATCAGCCCCAGCATTTT. Its translation: CASSLAQGSNQPQHF.

This clone was detected only a few times. The chain joins TRBV3-1 (or the pseudogene TRBV3-2) to TRBJ1-2, with D possibly being TRBD1 (6 bases). This CDR3 is built from 13 residues. Germline CDR1 reads LGHDT; CDR2 reads YNNKEL (reference sequence). Trimming cost V 5 bases and J 2 bases, with 9 bases left between them. The CDR3 nucleotides are TGTGCCAGCAGCGCTACAGGGAACTATGGCTACACCTTC. Its translation: CASSATGNYGYTF.

The chain uses TRBV29-1 and TRBJ2-1; 11 nucleotides align to TRBD1. The V and J ends lost 3 bases and 9 bases, in that order; junction bases with no gene match: 4. CDR3 length: 13 residues. Germline V CDR1 and CDR2: SQVTM, ANQGSEA. CDR3 amino acids: CSVEDRGLVEQFF. For the CDR3, the DNA is TGCAGCGTTGAGGACAGGGGGCTTGTTGAGCAGTTCTTC.

About this clone itself: Its ends do not fully match the called genes, so a read error is possible. The chain joins TRBV5-4 to TRBJ2-1; 10 positions match TRBD2. Germline V gene data show CDR1 as SGHNT and CDR2 as YYREEE (reference sequence). This CDR3 is built from 20 residues. For the CDR3, the DNA is TGTGCCGGCAGCTTGGCGTCGAAGTGGGCTAGCGGGAGATTCCACAATGAGCAGTTCTTC. It translates to CAGSLASKWASGRFHNEQFF.

This clone was seen once. V is TRBV7-2 and J is TRBJ1-2; TRBD1 might be the D (5 bases). V shed 4 bases and J shed 4 bases, with 13 bases lying between them. The CDR3 is 14 amino acids. Germline CDR1 reads SGHTA; CDR2 reads FQGNSA. The CDR3 nucleotides are TGTGCCAGCAGCTCCTCAAGACAGTTCTATGGCTACACCTTC. Translating gives CASSSSRQFYGYTF.

This clone was observed a few times. The rearrangement links TRBV5-5 to TRBJ1-2; 11 positions match TRBD1. The CDR3 length is 14 residues. The trim removed 4 bases at V and 7 bases at J, leaving 6 bases unmatched. Germline CDR1 reads SGHKS; CDR2 reads YYEKEE (reference sequence). Written as DNA, the CDR3 is TGTGCCAGCAGCCCGGACAGGGGGCGAACTGGCTACACCTTC. Translating it yields CASSPDRGRTGYTF.

In regard to this clone: The germline gene is not matched at one end of the junction; a read error may be the cause. The chain employs TRBV7-2 and TRBJ2-4, with 9 bases matching TRBD2. The CDR3 totals 18 residues. Germline V CDR1 and CDR2: SGHTA, FQGNSA. CDR3 in amino acids: CASTLARGGPLAKNIQYF. CDR3 sequence (DNA): TGTGCCAGCACCTTAGCGCGGGGGGGGCCACTAGCCAAAAACATTCAGTACTTC.

The chain is built from TRBV10-3 and TRBJ2-1; 8 bases agree with TRBD2. This CDR3 contains 15 residues. The J segment lost 5 bases and the V segment lost 4 bases, leaving 7 bases of the junction unmatched. Germline V gene sequence: CDR1 ENHRY, CDR2 SYGVKD. Here the CDR3 DNA reads TGTGCCATCAGTGCCCGGGGGGGGAACCACAATGAGCAGTTCTTC. It translates to CAISARGGNHNEQFF.

Details on this clone: At one of its ends the junction is not consistent with the germline gene, which may arise from a read error. V and J are TRBV7-7 and TRBJ1-1; TRBD1 matches at 7 bases. CDR3 size: 17 residues. Germline CDR1 is SSHAT and CDR2 is FNYEAQ (reference sequence). CDR3 protein: CASSLVREGGLNTEAFF. The CDR3 nucleotides are TGTGCTAGCAGCTTAGTCCGAGAAGGGGGCTTGAACACTGAAGCTTTCTTT.

V gene TRBV4-3 combines with J gene TRBJ2-2; 8 bases agree with TRBD1. V gave up 3 bases and J gave up 5 bases; unmatched junction bases: 20. The germline V gene encodes CDR1 LGHNA and CDR2 YSLEER. This CDR3 contains 20 residues. CDR3 sequence reads: CASSHSLRVGRGPQTGELFF. CDR3 coding DNA: TGCGCCAGCAGCCACTCTCTTCGGGTTGGCAGGGGGCCTCAAACCGGGGAGCTGTTTTTT.

The genes are TRBV4-1 and TRBJ1-1; possibly TRBD1 for D (5 bases). CDR1 is MGHRA and CDR2 is YSYEKL in the germline V gene. The germline V and J ends were trimmed by 8 bases and 5 bases, with 18 bases remaining between them. The CDR3 has 14 residues. DNA of the CDR3: TGCGCCAGCTCTCAAGAGTTAGGGGCGACTGAAGCTTTCTTT. It encodes CASSQELGATEAFF.

The table lists this clone with a few counts. CDR3 sequence: CASMELAGETQYF. CDR3 sequence (DNA): TGTGCCAGCATGGAACTAGCTGGCGAGACCCAGTACTTC. This chain uses TRBV2 with TRBJ2-5, with D tentatively TRBD2 (6 bases). Per germline, CDR1 SNHLY and CDR2 FYNNEI. CDR3 length: 13 amino acids. The V and J ends lost 7 bases and 5 bases respectively, with 14 bases between them. The full variable domain, with the rest looked up from reference TRBV2 and TRBJ2-5, is EPEVTQTPSHQVTQMGQEVILRCVPISNHLYFYWYRQILGQKVEFLVSFYNNEISEKSEIFDDQFSVERPDGSNFTLKIRSTKLEDSAMYFCASMELAGETQYFGPGTRLLVL.

This chain links TRBV10-3 with TRBJ1-4; 9 bases map to TRBD1. The trim removed 6 bases at V and 7 bases at J, leaving 6 bases unmatched. The CDR3 is 14 amino acids. CDR1 is ENHRY, CDR2 SYGVKD, per germline. In DNA, the CDR3 is TGTGCCATCAGGGGACAGGGACTAGGTGAAAAACTGTTTTTT. It is translated as CAIRGQGLGEKLFF.

This clone was seen a single time. The chain uses TRBV9 and TRBJ2-2, with 13 bases aligning to TRBD2. The germline V gene encodes CDR1 SGDLS and CDR2 YYNGEE. The CDR3 runs to 16 residues. V shed 3 bases, J shed 7 bases, and the junction held 6 bases outside the gene matches. CDR3 nucleotide sequence: TGTGCCAGCAGCGCCCGGACTAGCGGGGGCTTCGGGGAGCTGTTTTTT. It encodes CASSARTSGGFGELFF.

For the CDR3, the DNA is TGTGCCAGCAGCTTTGAAGCGGTTTCCTACAATGAGCAGTTCTTC. This codes for CASSFEAVSYNEQFF. This chain connects TRBV12-1 to TRBJ2-1; the listed D gene, TRBD2, was not tested against the DNA. TRBV12-1 constitutes a pseudogene. The CDR3 has 15 residues.

There are a few counts of this clone. The J gene is TRBJ2-3, the V gene TRBV5-4; the D gene is possibly TRBD1 (5 bases). Germline V lookup: CDR1 SGHNT, CDR2 YYREEE (reference sequence). Trimming took off 2 bases at V and 0 bases at J, with 10 bases between the two ends. The CDR3 has 15 amino acids. DNA of the CDR3: TGTGCCAGCAGCTTACGAGACAGTAGCACAGATACGCAGTATTTT. This translates into CASSLRDSSTDTQYF. Looking up the rest from reference TRBV5-4 and TRBJ2-3 gives the full variable domain: ETGVTQSPTHLIKTRGQQVTLRCSSQSGHNTVSWYQQALGQGPQFIFQYYREEENGRGNFPPRFSGLQFPNYSSELNVNALELDDSALYLCASSLRDSSTDTQYFGPGTRLTVL.

The chain employs TRBV6-6 and TRBJ1-1; D is perhaps TRBD1 (5 bases). Germline V gives CDR1 MNHNY, CDR2 SVGAGI (reference sequence). V was cut by 7 bases and J by 0 bases, with 12 bases left in between. CDR3 length equals 14 residues. CDR3 sequence: CASIRQIMNTEAFF. The DNA of the CDR3 is TGTGCCAGCATAAGACAGATTATGAACACTGAAGCTTTCTTT.

V and J are TRBV18 and TRBJ2-1, with 11 nucleotides matching TRBD1. V gave up 6 bases and J gave up 8 bases; unmatched junction bases: 6. Germline lookup yields CDR1 KGHSH and CDR2 LQKENI. This CDR3 contains 14 residues. In DNA, the CDR3 is TGTGCCAGCTCTCCTGGACAGGGGGCTTATGAGCAGTTCTTC. Translating it yields CASSPGQGAYEQFF.

This clone was counted once. This chain uses TRBV2 with TRBJ1-5; D remains ambiguous. In germline, CDR1 is SNHLY, CDR2 FYNNEI. Trimming stripped 1 base from V and 7 bases from J, with 8 bases between. The CDR3 runs to 13 residues. Written as DNA, the CDR3 is TGTGCCAGCAGTGAAGGGACGGGGCAGCCCCAGCATTTT. As protein: CASSEGTGQPQHF.

This clone was seen a single time. The chain carries TRBV23-1 and TRBJ1-1, with a possible D match to TRBD1 (5 bases). TRBV23-1 counts as an open reading frame of uncertain function. V was shortened by 6 bases and J by 5 bases, with 10 bases between the two germline ends. The CDR3 loop spans 12 amino acids. As DNA, the CDR3 is TGCGCCAGCAGAAGGGGCGAGACTGAAGCTTTCTTT. Translated, it gives CASRRGETEAFF.

The chain has TRBV20-1 and TRBJ1-1; D gene unclear. This CDR3 spans 11 amino acids. The germline gives CDR1 DFQATT, CDR2 SNEGSKA (reference sequence). The V and J ends lost 4 bases and 1 base respectively, with 4 bases between them. CDR3 in amino acids: CSATPNTEAFF. The DNA for the CDR3 is TGCAGTGCTACTCCGAACACTGAAGCTTTCTTT.

This chain joins TRBV6-2 or TRBV6-3 and TRBJ2-7, with D maybe TRBD2 (6 bases). Germline assignment: CDR1 MNHEY and CDR2 SVGEGT. Deletions cut 5 bases from V and 3 bases from J, with 17 bases between. CDR3 size: 15 residues. The CDR3 sequence: CASSPRGSGIYEQYF. The CDR3 bases are TGTGCCAGCAGTCCCCGTGGTAGCGGTATCTACGAGCAGTACTTC.